The 30 T cell receptor beta chains presented below share a single source sample, sequenced in a study of identical twins. TCRdb used MiXCR to reprocess the 5' RACE reads, holding one entry per CDR3 protein. The sample has 450,000 or so distinct CDR3 sequences, around 15% seen once. This same sample was also taken into another study, of yellow fever vaccine responses in identical twins.

Sequences were obtained from CD4+ T cells sorted from blood. These receptors came from a woman younger than 35 in good health.

This clonotype was recorded a few times. CDR3 bases: TGCAGTGCTACCCAGGGGGCGATTAGGTACAATGAGCAGTTCTTC. Its protein product is CSATQGAIRYNEQFF. This chain connects TRBV20-1 to TRBJ2-1; TRBD1 aligns across 8 bases. Germline assignment: CDR1 DFQATT and CDR2 SNEGSKA (reference sequence). The CDR3 loop spans 15 amino acids. V was pared by 4 bases and J by 4 bases, with 9 bases of the junction left unmatched.

There are a few counts of this clonotype. With a much larger clone just one base away, this may be a read error. The chain combines TRBV5-1 with TRBJ2-7; 11 positions agree with TRBD1. This CDR3 has 14 residues. The junction had 2 bases not matched to a gene; V was cut back by 4 bases and J by 2 bases. Germline CDR1 is SGHRS and CDR2 is YFSETQ. The CDR3 loop is CASSAGQGAYEQYF. The CDR3 region has the DNA TGCGCCAGCAGCGCGGGACAGGGGGCCTACGAGCAGTACTTC.

This clonotype was observed at least ten times. The chain uses TRBV5-1 and TRBJ2-3; D is uncertain. The ends were cut back, 4 bases at V and 5 bases at J, with 5 bases in the middle. This CDR3 region has 11 residues. Germline-derived CDR1 and CDR2 are SGHRS and YFSETQ. CDR3 DNA sequence: TGCGCCAGCAGCGAGGTAGATACGCAGTATTTT. This encodes CASSEVDTQYF.

This rearrangement joins TRBV30 to TRBJ2-3, with 8 bases aligning to TRBD2. Germline V gives CDR1 GTSNPN, CDR2 SVGIG (reference sequence). The CDR3 totals 12 residues. Unmatched junction bases numbered 1, after V lost 8 bases and J lost 0 bases. The CDR3 DNA sequence: TGTGCCCGGGGGGGCAGCACAGATACGCAGTATTTT. Encoded protein: CARGGSTDTQYF.

The sample holds a few counts of this clonotype. The chain combines TRBV6-5 with TRBJ1-2, with D maybe TRBD1 (5 bases). Trimming shortened V by 4 bases and J by 7 bases, and 19 bases separated the two germline ends. Germline CDR1 MNHEY, CDR2 SVGAGI. The CDR3 has 15 residues. Written as DNA, the CDR3 is TGTGCCAGCAGTTTCTCCCAATTAGGGGAAGGTGGCTACACCTTC. Residues: CASSFSQLGEGGYTF.

Only a few counts were recorded for this clonotype. This chain uses TRBV5-1 with TRBJ2-1, with D unclear. This CDR3 is 15 amino acids long. Between the trimmed V and J ends, which lost 6 bases and 8 bases, there was a span of 21 bases. The germline V gene has CDR1 SGHRS and CDR2 YFSETQ. The CDR3, as DNA: TGCGCCAGCACCAACTCCCACCTGACTGTCGATGAGCAGTTCTTC. It is translated as CASTNSHLTVDEQFF.

There are a few counts of this clonotype. The chain links TRBV10-3 to TRBJ1-5; possibly TRBD1 for D (5 bases). Per germline, CDR1 ENHRY and CDR2 SYGVKD. V was clipped by 8 bases and J by 0 bases, with 23 bases between them. The CDR3 loop spans 18 amino acids. The CDR3 nucleotides read TGTGCCATCGTTCTAACCGGGACGGGGATTTATAGCAATCAGCCCCAGCATTTT. Protein product: CAIVLTGTGIYSNQPQHF.

In its sample, this clonotype was seen a few times. The chain is built from TRBV11-2 and TRBJ1-2, with D maybe TRBD1 (6 bases). The germline V and J ends were trimmed by 4 bases and 8 bases, with 20 bases remaining between them. Per germline, CDR1 SGHAT and CDR2 FQNNGV. CDR3 length equals 15 residues. The CDR3 loop reads CASSSRGGRLGGYTF. DNA for the CDR3: TGTGCCAGCAGCTCTCGTGGGGGGCGCTTGGGGGGCTACACCTTC.

This clonotype was counted at least ten times. The gene calls are TRBV7-9 and TRBJ2-1; no clear D. The germline V gene encodes CDR1 SEHNR and CDR2 FQNEAQ (reference sequence). Trimming pared 5 bases from V and 0 bases from J, leaving 2 bases between. This CDR3 contains 12 residues. The CDR3 loop is CASSHSYNEQFF. DNA for the CDR3: TGTGCCAGCAGCCACTCCTACAATGAGCAGTTCTTC.

This clonotype was recorded a few times. The chain is built from TRBV7-8 and TRBJ2-7; no reliable D call. V lost 1 base and J lost 7, with 14 bases in between. Germline-derived CDR1 and CDR2 are SGHVS and FQNEAQ. The CDR3 totals 14 residues. CDR3 nucleotide sequence: TGTGCCAGCAGCTTAGTTATAACGGATCGGGAGCAGTACTTC. This gives the protein CASSLVITDREQYF.

This clonotype has a handful of counts. The rearrangement joins TRBV24-1 to TRBJ2-1, with 12 bases that match TRBD1. The CDR3 has 13 residues. Germline assignment: CDR1 KGHDR and CDR2 SFDVKD. Trimming took 9 bases from V and 7 from J; bases not matched to a gene: 3. For the CDR3, the DNA is TGTGCCACCGGGGACAGGGGGCGGAATGAGCAGTTCTTC. It is translated as CATGDRGRNEQFF.

The V and J genes are TRBV12-3 or TRBV12-4 and TRBJ2-1; no clear D. Trimming removed 3 bases at V and 4 bases at J, with 7 bases between. The CDR3 has 13 amino acids. CDR3 bases: TGTGCCAGCAGTTTTAGCAGGTACAATGAGCAGTTCTTC. This gives the protein CASSFSRYNEQFF.

This clonotype was found a few times. The chain combines TRBV12-3 or TRBV12-4 with TRBJ1-2, with D perhaps TRBD1 (6 bases). Trimming pared 1 base from V and 8 bases from J, leaving 14 bases between. The CDR3 runs to 14 residues. The CDR3 nucleotides read TGTGCCAGCAGTTTAGGGGTCAGGGGACAAGGCTACACCTTC. Its translation is CASSLGVRGQGYTF.

This clonotype was detected many times. The V gene is TRBV7-9, the J gene TRBJ2-2, with a possible D match to TRBD2 (5 bases). The CDR3 sequence is 14 residues long. Between the trimmed V and J ends, which lost 5 bases and 5 bases, there was a span of 12 bases. The germline V gene encodes CDR1 SEHNR and CDR2 FQNEAQ (reference sequence). The CDR3, as DNA: TGTGCCAGCAGCCCCTGGCCGGGGACCGGGGAGCTGTTTTTT. This gives the protein CASSPWPGTGELFF. The variable domain in full, completed from reference TRBV7-9 and TRBJ2-2, reads DTGVSQNPRHKITKRGQNVTFRCDPISEHNRLYWYRQTLGQGPEFLTYFQNEAQLEKSRLLSDRFSAERPKGSFSTLEIQRTEQGDSAMYLCASSPWPGTGELFFGEGSRLTVL.

This clonotype was counted only a few times. The chain joins TRBV24-1 to TRBJ2-1; D is unclear. The V gene lost 5 bases and the J gene lost 7 bases, with 11 bases spanning the gap. Germline V gene lookup returns CDR1 KGHDR and CDR2 SFDVKD. This CDR3 is built from 13 residues. The CDR3 coding sequence is TGTGCCACCAGTGGAGCCGGAAGGAATGAGCAGTTCTTC. It codes for CATSGAGRNEQFF.

This clonotype was counted a few times. The J gene is TRBJ2-7, the V gene TRBV19; 7 nucleotides line up with TRBD1. CDR3 length equals 15 residues. The trim removed 1 base at V and 1 base at J, leaving 4 bases unmatched. The germline V gene encodes CDR1 LNHDA and CDR2 SQIVND (reference sequence). CDR3 loop: CASSIGWDSSYEQYF. The CDR3 region has the DNA TGTGCCAGTAGTATAGGATGGGACAGTTCCTACGAGCAGTACTTC.

The J gene is TRBJ2-2, the V gene TRBV6-6; D remains unclear. V lost 6 bases, J lost 5 bases, and 7 bases lay in between. CDR1 MNHNY and CDR2 SVGAGI come from the germline V gene (reference sequence). The CDR3 loop spans 12 amino acids. As DNA, the CDR3 is TGTGCCAGCAGCACTCGGACCGGGGAGCTGTTTTTT. Protein: CASSTRTGELFF.

This clonotype appeared many times. J is TRBJ2-3 and V is TRBV11-2, with D tentatively TRBD1 (6 bases). In germline, CDR1 is SGHAT, CDR2 FQNNGV. The CDR3 contains 18 residues. V lost 3 bases and J 3 bases, leaving 22 bases between the germline ends. The CDR3 sequence: CASSFRTFGGMETDTQYF. In nucleotides, the CDR3 is TGTGCCAGCAGCTTCCGGACCTTTGGGGGCATGGAGACAGATACGCAGTATTTT.

This clonotype occurred a few times. This chain's CDR3 is CASNSGNYEQYF. As DNA, the CDR3 is TGTGCCAGCAATTCTGGAAACTACGAGCAGTACTTC. The chain links TRBV2 to TRBJ2-7; no clear D gene. Germline CDR1 and CDR2: SNHLY and FYNNEI. V lost 7 bases and J 3 bases, leaving 10 bases between the germline ends. The CDR3 has 12 residues.

The sample holds a few counts of this clonotype. The chain employs TRBV27 and TRBJ2-7, with D maybe TRBD1 (6 bases). This CDR3 has 13 residues. With 6 bases removed from V and 4 bases from J, the gap between germline ends came to 13 bases. CDR1 is MNHEY and CDR2 is SMNVEV in the germline V gene (reference sequence). The CDR3 sequence: CASSQGFLYEQYF. In DNA, the CDR3 is TGTGCCAGCAGCCAGGGGTTCTTGTACGAGCAGTACTTC.

This clonotype was seen a few times. The V gene is TRBV11-1, the J gene TRBJ1-2; D remains unclear. Trimming pared 6 bases from V and 8 bases from J, leaving 19 bases between. This CDR3 comprises 14 residues. Germline V gives CDR1 SGHAT, CDR2 FQDESV (reference sequence). Here the CDR3 DNA reads TGTGCCAGCAGACGCACCGGGCTCAACGGGGGCTACACCTTC. Translating it yields CASRRTGLNGGYTF.

This clonotype occurred a few times. The chain has TRBV5-1 and TRBJ2-7; 10 bases are shared with TRBD2. The germline CDR1 and CDR2 sequences are SGHRS and YFSETQ. The CDR3 sequence is 16 residues long. After removal of 4 bases from V and 2 bases from J, the junction contained 9 bases not matched to a gene. The CDR3 DNA sequence: TGCGCCAGCAGCCTAACAAGCGGGGGGGCCCCCTACGAGCAGTACTTC. Translation: CASSLTSGGAPYEQYF.

This clonotype was recorded a few times. V gene TRBV27 combines with J gene TRBJ2-1; 8 positions match TRBD2. CDR3 size: 14 residues. V was pared by 7 bases and J by 8 bases, with 10 bases of the junction left unmatched. Germline values: CDR1 MNHEY, CDR2 SMNVEV (reference sequence). The CDR3 region is CASNQAGAGDEQFF. The CDR3, as DNA: TGTGCCAGCAACCAAGCGGGGGCTGGGGATGAGCAGTTCTTC.

This clonotype was detected a few times. The V and J genes are TRBV4-3 and TRBJ2-5; 11 bases fit TRBD2. V gave up 1 base and J gave up 5 bases; unmatched junction bases: 3. Per the germline V gene, CDR1 is LGHNA and CDR2 is YSLEER. The CDR3 spans 15 residues. DNA of the CDR3: TGCGCCAGCAGCCAAGGTAGCGGGAGGGGGGAGACCCAGTACTTC. Protein: CASSQGSGRGETQYF.

This clonotype turned up a few times. The chain combines TRBV4-3 with TRBJ2-3; 10 bases line up with TRBD2. Germline CDR1 LGHNA, CDR2 YSLEER. Trimming at V came to 2 bases and at J to 4 bases, leaving 15 bases not matched to a gene. CDR3 length equals 19 residues. The CDR3 protein is CASSQYSLGVAGGPDTQYF. The CDR3 DNA is TGCGCCAGCAGCCAATACTCCCTCGGGGTAGCGGGAGGTCCAGATACGCAGTATTTT.

The CDR3 loop is CSASLGSGETQYF. CDR3 sequence (DNA): TGCAGTGCTAGTTTGGGGTCGGGAGAGACCCAGTACTTC. The rearrangement joins TRBV20-1 to TRBJ2-5, with D uncertain. Germline V gene data show CDR1 as DFQATT and CDR2 as SNEGSKA (reference sequence). V lost 3 bases to trimming and J lost 4 bases, with 12 bases between them. The CDR3 extends over 13 amino acids.

This clonotype was detected a few times. The chain uses TRBV3-1 and TRBJ2-2; the match to TRBD2 covers 8 bases. The CDR3 has 17 amino acids. J gave up 6 bases and V 2 bases, and 11 bases lay outside the gene matches. Germline values: CDR1 LGHDT, CDR2 YNNKEL (reference sequence). This CDR3 reads CASSQRLVGGRPGELFF. Here the CDR3 DNA reads TGTGCCAGCAGCCAAAGACTAGTCGGCGGGAGGCCCGGGGAGCTGTTTTTT.

V gene TRBV27 combines with J gene TRBJ2-7; D not resolved. There are 14 residues in the CDR3. Deletions cut 5 bases from V and 1 base from J, with 12 bases between. Per germline, CDR1 MNHEY and CDR2 SMNVEV (reference sequence). DNA of the CDR3: TGTGCCAGCAGTCCGCAGAGAAGGTCCTACGAGCAGTACTTC. Translated, it gives CASSPQRRSYEQYF.

At least ten counts were recorded for this clonotype. This rearrangement joins TRBV6-5 to TRBJ1-2; D ambiguous. Per the germline V gene, CDR1 is MNHEY and CDR2 is SVGAGI. The CDR3 length is 14 residues. The ends were cut back, 3 bases at V and 6 bases at J, with 14 bases in the middle. The CDR3 loop is CASSYAGRENGYTF. The DNA of the CDR3 is TGTGCCAGCAGTTATGCGGGAAGGGAAAATGGCTACACCTTC.

This chain links TRBV6-2 or TRBV6-3 with TRBJ2-7; no clear D gene. The V end was cut by 8 bases, the J end by 2 bases, with 13 bases between. The CDR3 loop spans 13 amino acids. The V gene's germline CDR1 is MNHEY and CDR2 SVGEGT. This CDR3 reads CASGRPTPYEQYF. The CDR3 nucleotides read TGTGCCAGCGGAAGACCAACACCCTACGAGCAGTACTTC.